The rows below give T cell receptor beta chains drawn from one sample of a study of response to subunit inactivated influenza vaccine. One entry per CDR3 protein results from TCRdb running MiXCR on the RT-PCR reads. The table has around 710,000 distinct CDR3 sequences, roughly 14% seen once. The sequencing here drew on PBMCs from blood, taken about 14 days before vaccination. The source of these receptors is a man aged 50-60 years who received an inactivated influenza vaccine. Both conserved end residues are part of each CDR3. A D gene is named only where the DNA matches it firmly. Size is stated for part of the rows, as once, few or many counts, or as a class when the clone is expanded.

>-|TRBJ1-3|-|TRBV6-5|16
TGTGCCAGCAGTTACGACCCCCTGGGTGCTGGAAACACCATATATTTT
CASSYDPLGAGNTIYF
>-|TRBJ1-6|-|TRBV18|15
TGTGCCAGCTCACCGGGAAGGAATTATAATTCACCCCTCCACTTT
CASSPGRNYNSPLHF
>few|TRBJ2-7|-|TRBV10-3|15
TGTGCCATCAGTCCAGGGGAAATTAGCTCCTACGAGCAGTACTTC
CAISPGEISSYEQYF
>-|TRBJ1-5|-|TRBV10-3|12
TGTGCCATCAGTGATTTTAACCAGCCCCAGCATTTT
CAISDFNQPQHF
>few|TRBJ2-2|TRBD2|TRBV18|16
TGTGCCAGCTCATCCGGGACTAGCAGGAACACCGGGGAGCTGTTTTTT
CASSSGTSRNTGELFF
>-|TRBJ1-2|-|TRBV29-1|13
TGCAGCGCGGGGGACGGCACTAACTATGGCTACACCTTC
CSAGDGTNYGYTF
>-|TRBJ2-2|-|TRBV28|12
TGTGCCAGCATAAGTAGACTCGGGGAGCTGTTTTTT
CASISRLGELFF
>-|TRBJ1-6|TRBD1|TRBV6-5|16
TGTGCCAGCAGTTACTCGGGAGGGGGCGTAAATTCACCCCTCCACTTT
CASSYSGGGVNSPLHF
>few|TRBJ2-3|TRBD1|TRBV12-3/TRBV12-4|14
TGTGCCAGCAGTGTCGGGACAGCTCCCGATACGCAGTATTTT
CASSVGTAPDTQYF
>-|TRBJ2-1|-|TRBV9|16
TGTGCCAGCAGCGTAGTTAGTGGCGGGACCTACAATGAGCAGTTCTTC
CASSVVSGGTYNEQFF
>few|TRBJ2-7|TRBD2|TRBV5-1|14
TGCGCCAGCAGCGTCGGGACTAACCACTACGAGCAGTACTTC
CASSVGTNHYEQYF
>many|TRBJ1-2|-|TRBV20-1|13
TGCAGTGCTCAATTGCGGGCGAACTATGGCTACACCTTC
CSAQLRANYGYTF
>-|TRBJ2-7|TRBD2|TRBV4-1|17
TGCGCCAGCAGCCAAGAACCGGGACTAGCGGGAGTGTACGAGCAGTACTTC
CASSQEPGLAGVYEQYF
>few|TRBJ2-7|-|TRBV4-2|13
TGTGCCAGCAGCAAGGACGGGCCCTACGAGCAGTACTTC
CASSKDGPYEQYF
>-|TRBJ2-3|TRBD2|TRBV6-2/TRBV6-3|17
TGTGCCAGCAGTTACTCGAAACGGACTAGCGGCACAGATACGCAGTATTTT
CASSYSKRTSGTDTQYF
>few|TRBJ2-7|-|TRBV5-1|17
TGCGCCAGCAGCTTGGCCGTTTCGAGGGGGGGCGCGTACGAGCAGTACTTC
CASSLAVSRGGAYEQYF
>-|TRBJ2-7|TRBD1|TRBV29-1|15
TGCAGCGTTGAGTCCGACAGGGAAACCTCCTACGAGCAGTACTTC
CSVESDRETSYEQYF
>-|TRBJ2-4|-|TRBV11-2|12
TGTGCCAGCAGCTTAGTTGGAAACATTCAGTACTTC
CASSLVGNIQYF
>-|TRBJ2-7|-|TRBV4-3|13
TGCGCCAGCAGCCAAGCGCCCAGCTACGAGCAGTACTTC
CASSQAPSYEQYF
>few|TRBJ2-6|-|TRBV29-1|15
TGCAGCGTCGGGGGGACATCCGCTGGGGCCAACGTCCTGACTTTC
CSVGGTSAGANVLTF
>-|TRBJ2-5|-|TRBV7-2|14
TGTGCCAGCAGCCGAGGGACTCTCGTAGAGACCCAGTACTTC
CASSRGTLVETQYF
>few|TRBJ2-2|-|TRBV20-1|14
TGCAGTGCTAGAACTAGCATGGGCACCGGGGAGCTGTTTTTT
CSARTSMGTGELFF
>-|TRBJ2-3|-|TRBV5-1|12
TGCGCCAGCAGCACCAGGGGGGAGACGCAGTATTTT
CASSTRGETQYF
>few|TRBJ2-1|-|TRBV6-2/TRBV6-3|17
TGTGCCAGCAGTTCACCCCAGAGGGGGGGAACGAACAATGAGCAGTTCTTC
CASSSPQRGGTNNEQFF
>-|TRBJ1-1|-|TRBV6-5|14
TGTGCCAGCAGTTACTCGCAGGGAAGGACTGAAGCTTTCTTT
CASSYSQGRTEAFF
>-|TRBJ1-3|-|TRBV29-1|13
TGCAGCGCCACGGGACGAGCTGGAAACACCATATATTTT
CSATGRAGNTIYF
>few|TRBJ2-2|-|TRBV4-2|17
TGTGCCAGCAGCCAAAACATCAGGGCAGCGAACACCGGGGAGCTGTTTTTT
CASSQNIRAANTGELFF
>few|TRBJ2-5|-|TRBV15|16
TGTGCCACCAGCAGAGATCTCTGGGGCCGGGAAGAGACCCAGTACTTC
CATSRDLWGREETQYF
>-|TRBJ2-7|TRBD2|TRBV5-5|16
TGTGCCAGCGCACGTGGGGCTGGGGGGGTATCCTACGAGCAGTACTTC
CASARGAGGVSYEQYF